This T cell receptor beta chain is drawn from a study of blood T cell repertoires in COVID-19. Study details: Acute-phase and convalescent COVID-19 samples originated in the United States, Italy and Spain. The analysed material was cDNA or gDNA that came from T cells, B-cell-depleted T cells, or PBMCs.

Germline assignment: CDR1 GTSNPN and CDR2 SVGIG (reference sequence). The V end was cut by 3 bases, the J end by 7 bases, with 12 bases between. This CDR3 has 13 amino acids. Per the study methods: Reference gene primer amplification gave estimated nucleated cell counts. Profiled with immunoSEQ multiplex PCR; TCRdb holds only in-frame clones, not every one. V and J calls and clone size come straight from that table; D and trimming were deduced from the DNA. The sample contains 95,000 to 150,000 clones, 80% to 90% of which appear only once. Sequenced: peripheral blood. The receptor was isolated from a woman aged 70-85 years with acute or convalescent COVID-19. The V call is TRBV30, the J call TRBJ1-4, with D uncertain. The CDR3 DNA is TGTGCCTGGAGCCATCCCCTCAGTGAAAAACTGTTTTTT. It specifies CAWSHPLSEKLFF.